This TCR beta chain is drawn from a study of blood T cell repertoires in COVID-19 (dated by TCRdb to 2018 to 2021). Background for the entire study: The collaborator samples originated in the United States, Italy and Spain and spanned the acute and convalescent phases of COVID-19. The repertoires were released in a freely available public database meant as a resource for research on the immune response to SARS-CoV-2. The dataset comprised deeply sampled blood TCRbeta repertoires from subjects exposed to, actively infected with, or recovered from COVID-19. The sample metadata nearly always contained a de-identified subject ID, COVID-19 status, age in years and sex. Samples came from the ongoing ImmuneRACE study (first 160 participants) plus 1,254 subjects from 6 global collaborators. The material from the prospective study consisted of cDNA or gDNA derived from T cells, B-cell-depleted T cells, or PBMCs. Where HLA class I and class II types were available, the types were taken from metadata supplied by the sample provider, not from assay-based typing.

TCRbeta CDR3 regions were amplified from genomic DNA using the immunoSEQ Assay, a bias-controlled multiplex PCR. The source study handled its data this way. The number of nucleated cells in each sample was estimated by amplification of reference gene primers within the assay. To quantify the absolute abundance of each unique TCRbeta CDR3 rearrangement, sequence reads were collapsed and filtered. For each sample, productive Simpson clonality was calculated by taking the square root of Simpson's diversity index across productive rearrangements. TCRdb's version of the immuneACCESS table is confined to in-frame rearrangements and falls short of the full clone set. An unresolved V gene accounts for under half of the shortfall where checked; the remainder is of unknown origin. V and J calls and clone size follow that table, whereas D and trimming were derived from the DNA. For this sample there are 320,000 or so clones; roughly 87% appear just once. Of the sample, approximately 0.93% falls within the top ten clones.

As for this clone: Its antigen remains undetermined. No clone much larger than this one lies a single base away; base qualities are absent.

Participants in the prospective study were enrolled through a virtual design, were aged about 18 to 100 years, and lived in roughly 24 United States geographic areas. In the prospective study, participants were assigned to cohorts based on the clinical history participants reported in a screening survey and a study questionnaire. ImmuneRACE Cohort 3 recovered participants were defined by two consecutive negative NP/OP PCR tests, healthcare professional clearance, or symptom resolution. In the prospective study, whole blood, serum and a nasopharyngeal or oropharyngeal swab were collected from each participant by mobile phlebotomists. Prospective study participants could optionally give additional blood draws and questionnaires over an approximately 2-month period. Before DNA extraction, blood samples from the prospective study were shipped at room temperature or frozen. Study-level results and caveats: The amount of clinical and demographic metadata varied by source and participant and was provided uncurated.

CDR1 and CDR2, per the germline V gene, are SNHLY and FYNNEI. Trimming leaves V shorter by 8 bases and J shorter by 0 bases, with the junction holding 1 base beyond the gene matches. From the cysteine through the phenylalanine, the CDR3 covers 14 amino acids. The only DNA kept is the CDR3, 42 bases in frame from the first base. This chain is built from TRBV2 and TRBJ2-2; 9 central nucleotides agree with TRBD1. The TCR was taken from a woman under 40 who had recovered from COVID-19. Sequencing was done on a sample of PBMCs or T cells enriched from blood (not recorded which). In nucleotide form, the sequence is TGTGCCAGCGGACAGGGGACGAACACCGGGGAGCTGTTTTTT. Its coded protein is CASGQGTNTGELFF.